Below, one TCR beta chain is given with its context. The antigen it binds to is not known. No base quality information exists; no much larger clone differs at one position. The library was produced with the immunoSEQ multiplex PCR assay. TCRdb obtained this table from immuneACCESS and retained in-frame rearrangements with V and J assigned. These tables miss some clones; where compared with another copy, unresolved V genes account for less than half of the shortfall, and the remainder is unexplained. This sample lists under 85,000 clones; roughly 93% were detected once. Roughly 0.25% of the sample comes from the top ten. This entry is derived from a study of technical replicates of blood from a handful of donors listed by TCRdb under 2017. CDR1 SGHRS and CDR2 YFSETQ are derived from the germline V gene. Taken from cysteine to phenylalanine, the CDR3 has 15 residues. The read is trimmed to its CDR3 DNA, 45 bases read in frame from base 1. Trimming takes 4 bases off V and 8 bases off J; junction bases not matched to a gene: 6.

The source is a human donor in good health. Recombination linked TRBV5-1 to TRBJ1-4; TRBD1 lines up with 12 middle nucleotides. The sequenced sample consisted of T cells isolated from PBMCs. The CDR3 region reads CASSTGDRGREKLFF. The DNA sequence reads TGCGCCAGCAGCACTGGGGACAGGGGGCGGGAAAAACTGTTTTTT.